In its sample, the clone carrying this TCR beta chain was seen a few times. The antigen is unknown. One end of the junction fails to match germline, which may point to a read error. This entry is derived from a study of CD8+CD57+ T cells in acquired aplastic anemia. Study-level information: An average of 3.2 ug of DNA was obtained from sorted CD4+ and CD8+ cells. Study conclusions and caveats: Patients and healthy controls showed no significant CD8+ Simpson's diversity difference. Fewer than 30 shared CD8+ CDR3s appeared highly expressed within patients' immunodominant clones.

The CDR3 length is 14 residues. Germline V gene data show CDR1 as KGHDR and CDR2 as SFDVKD. TCR beta VDJ combinations and CDR3 sequences were profiled from genomic DNA. A single record per CDR3 protein comes from TCRdb applying MiXCR to the reads. The repertoire includes around 430,000 distinct CDR3 sequences, around 30% of them detected once, and less than 1% sits in the top ten. Before being chosen for sequencing, patients had shown CD8+CD57+ cell expansion by flow cytometry. This clonotype was sampled from a human donor with aplastic anemia. Sequencing was done on a sample of sorted CD4+, CD8+, or CD8+CD57+ T cells (not recorded which) from PBMCs. The chain is built from TRBV24-1 and TRBJ2-7, with 10 bases fitting TRBD1. CDR3 DNA sequence: TGTGCCAGCAGTGTACGGACAGGGGGCTACGAGCAGTACTTC. This sequence encodes CASSVRTGGYEQYF.